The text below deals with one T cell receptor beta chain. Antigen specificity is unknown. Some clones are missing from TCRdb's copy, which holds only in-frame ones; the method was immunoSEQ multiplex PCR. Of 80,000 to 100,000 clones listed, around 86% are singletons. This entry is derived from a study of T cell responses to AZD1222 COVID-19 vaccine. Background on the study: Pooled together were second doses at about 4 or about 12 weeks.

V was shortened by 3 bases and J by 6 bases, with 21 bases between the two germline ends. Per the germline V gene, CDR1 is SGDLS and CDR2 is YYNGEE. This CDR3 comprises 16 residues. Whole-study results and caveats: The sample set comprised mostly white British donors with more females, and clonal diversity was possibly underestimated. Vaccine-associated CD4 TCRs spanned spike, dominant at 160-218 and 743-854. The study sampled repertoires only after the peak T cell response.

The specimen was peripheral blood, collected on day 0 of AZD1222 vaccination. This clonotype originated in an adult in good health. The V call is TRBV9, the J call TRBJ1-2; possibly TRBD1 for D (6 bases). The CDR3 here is CASSAQTAGAGDGYTF. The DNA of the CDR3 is TGTGCCAGCAGCGCACAGACAGCTGGGGCAGGGGATGGCTACACCTTC.